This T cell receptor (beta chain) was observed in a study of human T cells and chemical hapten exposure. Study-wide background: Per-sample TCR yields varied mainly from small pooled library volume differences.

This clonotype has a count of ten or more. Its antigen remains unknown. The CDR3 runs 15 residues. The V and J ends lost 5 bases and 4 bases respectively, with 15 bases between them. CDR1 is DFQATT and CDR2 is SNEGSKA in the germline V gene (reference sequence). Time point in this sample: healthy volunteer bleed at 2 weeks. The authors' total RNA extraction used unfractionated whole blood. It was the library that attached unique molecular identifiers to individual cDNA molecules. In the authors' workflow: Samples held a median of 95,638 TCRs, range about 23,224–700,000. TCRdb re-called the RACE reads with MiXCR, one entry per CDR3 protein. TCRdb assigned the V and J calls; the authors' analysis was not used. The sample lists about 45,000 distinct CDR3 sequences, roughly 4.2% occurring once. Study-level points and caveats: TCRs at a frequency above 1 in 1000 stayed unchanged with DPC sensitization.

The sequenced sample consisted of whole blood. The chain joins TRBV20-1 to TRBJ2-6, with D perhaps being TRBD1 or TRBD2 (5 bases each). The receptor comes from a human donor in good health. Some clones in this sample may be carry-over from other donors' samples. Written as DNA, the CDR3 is TGCAGTGCTGGTAGAGGGGCGTCCGGGGCCAACGTCCTGACTTTC. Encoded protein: CSAGRGASGANVLTF.